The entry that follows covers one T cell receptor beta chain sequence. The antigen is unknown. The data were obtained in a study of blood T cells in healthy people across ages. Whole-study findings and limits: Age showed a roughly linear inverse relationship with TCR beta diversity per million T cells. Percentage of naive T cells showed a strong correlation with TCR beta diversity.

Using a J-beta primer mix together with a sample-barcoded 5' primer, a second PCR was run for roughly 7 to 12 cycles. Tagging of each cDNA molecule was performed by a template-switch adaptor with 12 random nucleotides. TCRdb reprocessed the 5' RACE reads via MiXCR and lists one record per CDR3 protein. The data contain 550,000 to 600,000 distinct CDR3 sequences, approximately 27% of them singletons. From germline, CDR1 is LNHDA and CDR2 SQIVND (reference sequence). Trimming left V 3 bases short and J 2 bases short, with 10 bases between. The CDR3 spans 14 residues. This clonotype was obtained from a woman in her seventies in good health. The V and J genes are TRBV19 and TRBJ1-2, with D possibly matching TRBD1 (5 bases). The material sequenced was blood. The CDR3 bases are TGTGCCAGTAGTATGACAGTTTGGAACTATGGCTACACCTTC. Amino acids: CASSMTVWNYGYTF.